This is a list of T cell receptor beta chains from one sample in a study of PD-L1 blockade in urothelial cancer. Sequencing used immunoSEQ multiplex PCR; TCRdb keeps in-frame clones, though not all of them. The sample has around 48,000 clones; more than 75% are singletons. Here the sequenced sample was PBMCs, taken around atezolizumab (anti-PD-L1) treatment. Source of these receptors: a man aged 55 to 70 with urothelial cancer. Each CDR3 is given with its conserved first and last residue. D genes are given only for firm matches. Only part of the rows carry a size: once, few, many, or a class if the clone is expanded.

cdr3_nt	cdr3_aa	cdr3_length	clone_size	d_call	v_call	j_call
TGTGCCAGCAGTACCCACCGGGACAGGGGAGAAGCTTTCTTT	CASSTHRDRGEAFF	14	.	TRBD1	TRBV25-1	TRBJ1-1
TGTGCCAGCAGTATAGGACTAGCGGGCGACAACTACAATGAGCAGTTCTTC	CASSIGLAGDNYNEQFF	17	once	TRBD2	TRBV5-8	TRBJ2-1
TGTGCCAGCAGCTATGGATCAGGGCAGTACTTC	CASSYGSGQYF	11	once	.	TRBV13	TRBJ2-7
TGTGCCAGCAGCCAGGGACACAGGGAAGCTTTCTTT	CASSQGHREAFF	12	.	.	TRBV28	TRBJ1-1
TGCGCCAGCCAATTTAATAGCCAGGGTGGTGAAAAACTGTTTTTT	CASQFNSQGGEKLFF	15	.	.	TRBV5-1	TRBJ1-4
TGTGCCAGCATTGAGACGGACAGGGGGCTTACTAATGAAAAACTGTTTTTT	CASIETDRGLTNEKLFF	17	once	TRBD1	TRBV6-1	TRBJ1-4
TGCGCCAGCAGCAGCGATCTGGGTCGGGAGACCCAGTACTTC	CASSSDLGRETQYF	14	.	.	TRBV5-1	TRBJ2-5
TGTGCCAGTAGTATCCACCCGGACAGGGGGCGCGGAACCGGGGAGCTGTTTTTT	CASSIHPDRGRGTGELFF	18	.	TRBD1	TRBV19	TRBJ2-2
TGTGCCAGGGAGCCCCTGATTGAGCCCTATGGCTACACCTTC	CAREPLIEPYGYTF	14	.	.	TRBV27	TRBJ1-2
TGTGCCAGCAGTTACAGTGGCCCAGAAATAGGAAACACCATATATTTT	CASSYSGPEIGNTIYF	16	.	.	TRBV6-5	TRBJ1-3
TGCAGCGTTGTACCGGGGGAGAACATTCAGTACTTC	CSVVPGENIQYF	12	once	.	TRBV29-1	TRBJ2-4
TGTGCCAGCAGTCGACAGGGAAAAGAACAGCCCCAGCATTTT	CASSRQGKEQPQHF	14	.	TRBD1	TRBV2	TRBJ1-5
TGCAGCGTTGAAGACAGAGGTATCTACAATGAGCAGTTCTTC	CSVEDRGIYNEQFF	14	.	.	TRBV29-1	TRBJ2-1
TGTGCCAGCAGCTTGGATGTCGATGAGCAGTTCTTC	CASSLDVDEQFF	12	.	.	TRBV5-4	TRBJ2-1
TGCGCCAGCAGCCTAGGACAGGGTCCAGATACGCAGTATTTT	CASSLGQGPDTQYF	14	.	TRBD1	TRBV5-1	TRBJ2-3
TGTGCCAGCAGCCCAAGGGGGACCTCTAGCACAGATACGCAGTATTTT	CASSPRGTSSTDTQYF	16	few	.	TRBV9	TRBJ2-3
TGTGCCAGCAGCCACACCGGGACAGGGGTTCTTCTCTATAATTCACCCCTCCACTTT	CASSHTGTGVLLYNSPLHF	19	once	TRBD1	TRBV2	TRBJ1-6
TGTGCCAGCAGCCCAACTAGCGGGGGGGCAGATACGCAGTATTTT	CASSPTSGGADTQYF	15	.	TRBD2	TRBV7-9	TRBJ2-3
TGCGCCAGCGCTATATATCTCGCGGGGGGCCACCAACGATCAGAGACCCAGTACTTC	CASAIYLAGGHQRSETQYF	19	.	TRBD2	TRBV5-1	TRBJ2-5
TGTGCTAGTGGTCCCCTGGCGGCGGGGACGACCCAGTACTTC	CASGPLAAGTTQYF	14	.	.	TRBV12-5	TRBJ2-5
TGTGCCAGCAGCCAAGTGTACGGGGGAGCCTCCTACAATGAGCAGTTCTTC	CASSQVYGGASYNEQFF	17	.	.	TRBV4-2	TRBJ2-1
TGTGCCAGCAGTAACCAGCGGGGGGGCATCGATGAGCAGTTCTTC	CASSNQRGGIDEQFF	15	once	TRBD2	TRBV6-4	TRBJ2-1
TGCGCCAGCAGCTTGTCTCCACAGTCAGGCACTGAAGCTTTCTTT	CASSLSPQSGTEAFF	15	.	.	TRBV5-1	TRBJ1-1
TGTGCCAGCAGCTTTAACAATCAGCCCCAGCATTTT	CASSFNNQPQHF	12	.	.	TRBV7-2	TRBJ1-5
TGTGCCAGCAGTGGGACAGGGGCCTTATCCTACGAGCAGTACTTC	CASSGTGALSYEQYF	15	.	TRBD1	TRBV6-1	TRBJ2-7
TGTGCCAGCAGCTTAAGCGGGGGGCTCTCCTACGAGCAGTACTTC	CASSLSGGLSYEQYF	15	.	TRBD2	TRBV11-3	TRBJ2-7
TGCGCCAGCAGCCCCTCGACAGGGGGCAATCAGCCCCAGCATTTT	CASSPSTGGNQPQHF	15	.	TRBD1	TRBV5-1	TRBJ1-5
TGTGCCACCAGCAATGGACAGGGGCGATCACCCCTCCACTTT	CATSNGQGRSPLHF	14	.	TRBD1	TRBV15	TRBJ1-6
TGTGCCAGCAGCTTGGCAGGGGTTCTTGGCACTGAAGCTTTCTTT	CASSLAGVLGTEAFF	15	.	.	TRBV5-4	TRBJ1-1
TGTGCCAGCAGCTCTAGCGGGGGGCCCGGGGGTACGCAGTATTTT	CASSSSGGPGGTQYF	15	.	TRBD2	TRBV7-2	TRBJ2-3
TGTGCCAGTAGTACCCTTTATCCTTTCTCTGGAAACACCATATATTTT	CASSTLYPFSGNTIYF	16	.	.	TRBV19	TRBJ1-3
TGTGCCATCAGTGACCAGGGGAAAATTTACGAGCAGTACTTC	CAISDQGKIYEQYF	14	.	.	TRBV10-3	TRBJ2-7
TGTGCCAGCAGCCCTAGACCCGTCGAGACCCAGTACTTC	CASSPRPVETQYF	13	.	.	TRBV7-2	TRBJ2-5
TGTGCCAGCAGCTTGGCAGGTGTGAACACTGAAGCTTTCTTT	CASSLAGVNTEAFF	14	.	.	TRBV7-9	TRBJ1-1
TGTGCCAGCTCTCAGGGCTTTAGCTCCTACGAGCAGTACTTC	CASSQGFSSYEQYF	14	.	.	TRBV18	TRBJ2-7
TGTGCCAGCAGCTTAATAGGGGCTGGAAACACCATATATTTT	CASSLIGAGNTIYF	14	.	.	TRBV13	TRBJ1-3
TGTGCCAGCAGCGTAGATTCTAGCGGGGGACTCACAGATACGCAGTATTTT	CASSVDSSGGLTDTQYF	17	.	TRBD2	TRBV9	TRBJ2-3
TGCGCCAGCAGACTAACTAGCGGGGGGGCCGGAACCGGGGAGCTGTTTTTT	CASRLTSGGAGTGELFF	17	.	TRBD2	TRBV5-1	TRBJ2-2
TGTGCCTGGAGTGTCGGGTCTCAAGAGACCCAGTACTTC	CAWSVGSQETQYF	13	.	.	TRBV30	TRBJ2-5
TGTGCCAGCAGTCCAACGGGATCCATGAACACTGAAGCTTTCTTT	CASSPTGSMNTEAFF	15	.	.	TRBV6-5	TRBJ1-1
TGTGCCAGCTCACCACGGACAGGGGGCAGTGAAAAACTGTTTTTT	CASSPRTGGSEKLFF	15	.	TRBD1	TRBV18	TRBJ1-4
TGTGCCAGCTCGCCCCGTAGGGAGCGGAATTCACCCCTCCACTTT	CASSPRRERNSPLHF	15	.	.	TRBV18	TRBJ1-6
TGCGCCAGCAGTGAGTCGGGACACCGCAATCAGCCCCAGCATTTT	CASSESGHRNQPQHF	15	.	.	TRBV10-2	TRBJ1-5
TGCAGCGTTAAAGTAGCGGGAAGCACAGATACGCAGTATTTT	CSVKVAGSTDTQYF	14	.	TRBD2	TRBV29-1	TRBJ2-3
TGTGCCAGCAGCTTTGGGACAGGGGGTGAAAAACTGTTTTTT	CASSFGTGGEKLFF	14	.	TRBD1	TRBV7-9	TRBJ1-4
TGTGCCAGCAGGGCCGCCGGGACAGGGGGTTACAATGAGCAGTTCTTC	CASRAAGTGGYNEQFF	16	.	TRBD1	TRBV7-6	TRBJ2-1
TGTGCCAGTAGCAGCAGGGACAGGCCCCACGAGCAGTACTTC	CASSSRDRPHEQYF	14	.	TRBD1	TRBV19	TRBJ2-7
TGTGCCAGTAGTATGGGAGGACTTAGCAATGAGCAGTTCTTC	CASSMGGLSNEQFF	14	.	.	TRBV19	TRBJ2-1
TGTGCCAGCAGTGCGGAGACAGGGGCGGTGAGGTCACCCCTCCACTTT	CASSAETGAVRSPLHF	16	few	TRBD1	TRBV27	TRBJ1-6
TGTGCCAGCAGCCAACCCGGACAGGGAGCCTATGGCTACACCTTC	CASSQPGQGAYGYTF	15	.	TRBD1	TRBV14	TRBJ1-2